Shown below are 24 T cell receptor beta chains from a single sample sequenced in a study of Ad26.COV2.S vaccination and SARS-CoV-2 variants. Repertoires were generated with immunoSEQ multiplex PCR, while TCRdb's copy carries only in-frame clones and drops some. This table has hundreds of thousands of clones, roughly 87% appearing once. Noted treatment: approximately 18 received Ad26.COV2.S at low or high dose, single or two shots; about 5 received placebo; per-sample allocation not given. Day 63 following the first vaccine or placebo injection was when the samples were taken. The source was peripheral blood, collected in a trial of Ad26.COV2.S vaccine versus placebo. These receptor sequences come from a person between 18 and 59 years old who received the Ad26.COV2.S COVID-19 vaccine or a placebo.

This chain links TRBV7-2 with TRBJ2-5; 9 bases agree with TRBD1. Germline lookup yields CDR1 SGHTA and CDR2 FQGNSA. V dropped 3 bases and J dropped 5; count of bases not matched to a gene: 7. The CDR3 totals 15 residues. The CDR3 loop reads CASSFRDRVVETQYF. CDR3 nucleotides: TGTGCCAGCAGCTTCCGGGACAGGGTTGTGGAGACCCAGTACTTC.

The table lists this clone with a few counts. This chain connects TRBV9 to TRBJ1-6, with D possibly matching TRBD1 (6 bases). V lost 3 bases to trimming and J lost 7 bases, with 11 bases between them. Per the germline V gene, CDR1 is SGDLS and CDR2 is YYNGEE. This CDR3 region has 14 residues. The DNA of the CDR3 is TGTGCCAGCAGCGCTCAACAGGGAAATTCACCCCTCCACTTT. This encodes CASSAQQGNSPLHF.

J is TRBJ1-2 and V is TRBV5-6, with TRBD1 matching 11 bases. V dropped 0 bases and J dropped 7; count of bases not matched to a gene: 2. Germline CDR1 SGHDT, CDR2 YYEEEE. This CDR3 has 14 amino acids. The CDR3 sequence: CASSLGTGGFGYTF. CDR3 nucleotide sequence: TGTGCCAGCAGCTTGGGGACAGGGGGCTTTGGCTACACCTTC.

The chain couples TRBV10-3 to TRBJ1-1, with D possibly TRBD1 on 5 matching bases. Germline V gene lookup returns CDR1 ENHRY and CDR2 SYGVKD. CDR3 length: 13 residues. The V gene lost 9 bases and the J gene lost 7 bases, with 18 bases spanning the gap. The CDR3: CAITSSRDLEAFF. CDR3 coding DNA: TGTGCCATTACCTCTTCGAGGGACCTTGAAGCTTTCTTT.

The chain employs TRBV10-3 and TRBJ2-2; 8 nucleotides line up with TRBD1. Trimming took 6 bases from V and 3 from J; bases not matched to a gene: 3. Germline V gives CDR1 ENHRY, CDR2 SYGVKD. This CDR3 region has 14 residues. CDR3 amino acids: CAIRKTGDTGELFF. CDR3 bases: TGTGCCATCAGAAAGACAGGGGACACCGGGGAGCTGTTTTTT.

The chain links TRBV19 to TRBJ1-1, with D perhaps matching TRBD1 (5 bases). CDR3 length equals 14 residues. CDR1 and CDR2 from the germline V gene are LNHDA and SQIVND (reference sequence). V lost 2 bases and J lost 5, with 12 bases in between. The CDR3 reads CASSIRGGVTEAFF. The CDR3 DNA reads as TGTGCCAGTAGTATAAGGGGAGGGGTGACTGAAGCTTTCTTT.

The genes are TRBV3-1 (or the pseudogene TRBV3-2) and TRBJ1-2; no clear D. CDR1 and CDR2 (germline): LGHDT, YNNKEL (reference sequence). The CDR3 is 16 amino acids. V lost 0 bases and J lost 5, with 16 bases in between. CDR3 DNA sequence: TGTGCCAGCAGCCAAGATATTGAAACGGTGGCATATGGCTACACCTTC. This encodes CASSQDIETVAYGYTF.

The rearrangement links TRBV28 to TRBJ1-1, with D possibly matching TRBD1 (5 bases). V was shortened by 2 bases and J by 4 bases, with 14 bases between the two germline ends. CDR1 MDHEN and CDR2 SYDVKM come from the germline V gene. The CDR3 sequence is 15 residues long. CDR3 in amino acids: CASSLPPFRGTEAFF. In DNA form, the CDR3 reads TGTGCCAGCAGTTTACCCCCTTTTAGGGGCACTGAAGCTTTCTTT.

The CDR3 nucleotides read TGTGCCAGCAGCCAAGAGGGAAAGGACACTGAAGCTTTCTTT. Translated, it gives CASSQEGKDTEAFF. The V call is TRBV3-1 (or the pseudogene TRBV3-2), the J call TRBJ1-1; D is ambiguous. CDR1 and CDR2 (germline): LGHDT, YNNKEL (reference sequence). The CDR3 has 14 residues. V shed 0 bases and J shed 3 bases, with 8 bases lying between them.

This chain links TRBV5-1 with TRBJ2-5; D perhaps matches TRBD1 (6 bases). The CDR3 length is 14 residues. Germline CDR1 and CDR2: SGHRS and YFSETQ. Trimming took off 1 base at V and 2 bases at J, with 9 bases between the two ends. This CDR3 reads CASSLQQGQETQYF. For the CDR3, the DNA is TGCGCCAGCAGCTTGCAGCAGGGGCAAGAGACCCAGTACTTC.

The chain is built from TRBV10-3 and TRBJ2-1; TRBD1 is a possible D gene (6 bases). The CDR3 length is 15 residues. In germline, CDR1 is ENHRY, CDR2 SYGVKD. Trimming took 4 bases from V and 2 from J, leaving 12 bases between them. CDR3 sequence reads: CAISGVTGPYNEQFF. The CDR3 DNA reads as TGTGCCATCAGTGGGGTGACAGGCCCCTACAATGAGCAGTTCTTC.

The V and J genes are TRBV28 and TRBJ1-4, with D possibly TRBD1 on 6 matching bases. The germline V and J ends were trimmed by 1 base and 5 bases, with 17 bases remaining between them. The CDR3 consists of 17 residues. Per the germline V gene, CDR1 is MDHEN and CDR2 is SYDVKM. CDR3: CASSLYLLGHLNEKLFF. The CDR3 DNA sequence: TGTGCCAGCAGTTTATACCTGTTGGGACACCTCAATGAAAAACTGTTTTTT.

V gene TRBV5-1 combines with J gene TRBJ2-2; D is perhaps TRBD1 (5 bases). Trimming cost V 4 bases and J 0 bases, with 16 bases left between them. This CDR3 comprises 17 residues. The germline gives CDR1 SGHRS, CDR2 YFSETQ. CDR3: CASSNQPDSANTGELFF. The CDR3 DNA is TGCGCCAGCAGCAACCAGCCCGACAGTGCGAACACCGGGGAGCTGTTTTTT.

J is TRBJ2-2 and V is TRBV3-1 (or the pseudogene TRBV3-2); the match to TRBD2 covers 7 bases. CDR3 length: 17 amino acids. V gave up 4 bases and J gave up 0 bases; unmatched junction bases: 8. Germline CDR1 and CDR2: LGHDT and YNNKEL (reference sequence). CDR3 residues: CASSPLGGRTNTGELFF. CDR3 sequence (DNA): TGTGCCAGCAGCCCTCTCGGGGGGAGGACGAACACCGGGGAGCTGTTTTTT.

The J gene is TRBJ2-7, the V gene TRBV13; TRBD2 might be the D (5 bases). The CDR3 runs to 14 residues. Germline V gives CDR1 PRHDT, CDR2 FYEKMQ (reference sequence). Deletions cut 8 bases from V and 0 bases from J, with 14 bases between. The CDR3 DNA reads as TGTGCCAGCGGAAAAACGGGGTCCTCCTACGAGCAGTACTTC. It codes for CASGKTGSSYEQYF.

The rearrangement joins TRBV2 to TRBJ2-3; perhaps TRBD1 as D (6 bases). Germline CDR1 and CDR2: SNHLY and FYNNEI. The ends were cut back, 6 bases at V and 3 bases at J, with 13 bases in the middle. The CDR3 is 14 residues long. CDR3 amino acids: CASSQQGLTDTQYF. Written as DNA, the CDR3 is TGTGCCAGCAGCCAGCAGGGGCTGACAGATACGCAGTATTTT.

J is TRBJ1-1 and V is TRBV7-9; unclear D gene. V lost 1 base to trimming and J lost 3 bases, with 18 bases between them. Germline CDR1 and CDR2: SEHNR and FQNEAQ (reference sequence). The CDR3 contains 17 residues. For the CDR3, the DNA is TGTGCCAGCAGCTTAGTGTTAAGAACTAGTTGGGACACTGAAGCTTTCTTT. Protein sequence: CASSLVLRTSWDTEAFF.

The chain recombines TRBV4-2 with TRBJ2-1, with TRBD1 matching 11 bases. Trimming took 0 bases from V and 5 from J; bases not matched to a gene: 6. Germline CDR1 and CDR2: LGHNA and YNFKEQ. CDR3 length: 17 amino acids. CDR3 loop: CASSQDPRTGGHNEQFF. The CDR3 coding sequence is TGTGCCAGCAGCCAAGATCCGAGGACAGGGGGCCACAATGAGCAGTTCTTC.

The chain recombines TRBV5-8 with TRBJ1-5; unclear D gene. Germline V lookup: CDR1 SGHTS, CDR2 YDEGEE. The CDR3 is made up of 13 amino acids. V was shortened by 1 base and J by 7 bases, with 9 bases between the two germline ends. CDR3: CASSLLARQPQHF. CDR3 bases: TGTGCCAGCAGCTTGTTAGCGCGACAGCCCCAGCATTTT.

The CDR3 spells CASSPGYNYGYTF. Written as DNA, the CDR3 is TGTGCCAGCAGTCCGGGATATAACTATGGCTACACCTTC. This chain connects TRBV6-5 to TRBJ1-2; D gene uncertain. This CDR3 is built from 13 residues. The V gene lost 5 bases and the J gene lost 1 base, with 8 bases spanning the gap. Looked up from germline, CDR1 is MNHEY and CDR2 is SVGAGI.

J is TRBJ2-1 and V is TRBV4-3; D possibly corresponds to TRBD1 (6 bases). The CDR3 sequence is 13 residues long. Trimming left V 2 bases short and J 11 bases short, with 13 bases between. Germline loops: CDR1 LGHNA, CDR2 YSLEER. CDR3 amino acids: CASSQRRWDKQFF. The CDR3 coding sequence is TGCGCCAGCAGCCAACGTCGGTGGGACAAGCAGTTCTTC.

V and J are TRBV30 and TRBJ1-4; 7 nucleotides line up with TRBD1. The CDR3 runs to 14 residues. Losses at the gene ends were 2 bases for V and 5 bases for J; bases not matched to a gene: 5. Germline values: CDR1 GTSNPN, CDR2 SVGIG (reference sequence). CDR3 sequence reads: CAWSSGTENEKLFF. CDR3 coding DNA: TGTGCCTGGAGTTCTGGGACAGAAAATGAAAAACTGTTTTTT.

V and J are TRBV7-3 and TRBJ2-7; 7 bases line up with TRBD2. The CDR3 spans 15 residues. The V gene's germline CDR1 is SGHTA and CDR2 FQGTGA. Trimming took 0 bases from V and 9 from J; bases not matched to a gene: 11. This CDR3 reads CASSLTSGAQSRQYF. As DNA, the CDR3 is TGTGCCAGCAGCTTAACCAGCGGGGCGCAATCCCGGCAGTACTTC.

This clone was counted between two and nine times. The rearrangement joins TRBV6-5 to TRBJ1-2, with a weak D call TRBD1 (5 bases). Germline V gene data show CDR1 as MNHEY and CDR2 as SVGAGI. This CDR3 has 13 residues. Deletions cut 5 bases from V and 4 bases from J, with 11 bases between. The CDR3 here is CASSLDRIYGYTF. The CDR3 nucleotides are TGTGCCAGCAGTCTCGACAGAATCTATGGCTACACCTTC.